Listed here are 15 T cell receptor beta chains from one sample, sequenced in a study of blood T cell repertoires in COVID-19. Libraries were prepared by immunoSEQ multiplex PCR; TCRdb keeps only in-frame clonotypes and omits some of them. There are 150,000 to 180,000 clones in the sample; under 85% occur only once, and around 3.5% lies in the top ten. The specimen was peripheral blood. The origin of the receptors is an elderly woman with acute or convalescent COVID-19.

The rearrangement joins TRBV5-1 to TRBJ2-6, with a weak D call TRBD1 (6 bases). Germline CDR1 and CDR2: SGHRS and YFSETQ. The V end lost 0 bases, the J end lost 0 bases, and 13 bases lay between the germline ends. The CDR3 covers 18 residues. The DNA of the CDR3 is TGCGCCAGCAGCTTGGCCAATGTAGGGGGCTCTGGGGCCAACGTCCTGACTTTC. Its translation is CASSLANVGGSGANVLTF.

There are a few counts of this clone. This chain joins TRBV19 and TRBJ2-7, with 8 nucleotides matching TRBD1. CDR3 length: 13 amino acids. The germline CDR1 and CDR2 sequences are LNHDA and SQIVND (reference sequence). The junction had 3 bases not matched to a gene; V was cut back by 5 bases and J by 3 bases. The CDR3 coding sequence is TGTGCCAGTAGTCCCACAGGGGGCTACGAGCAGTACTTC. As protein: CASSPTGGYEQYF. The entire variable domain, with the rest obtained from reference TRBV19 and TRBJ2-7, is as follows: DGGITQSPKYLFRKEGQNVTLSCEQNLNHDAMYWYRQDPGQGLRLIYYSQIVNDFQKGDIAEGYSVSREKKESFPLTVTSAQKNPTAFYLCASSPTGGYEQYFGPGTRLTVT.

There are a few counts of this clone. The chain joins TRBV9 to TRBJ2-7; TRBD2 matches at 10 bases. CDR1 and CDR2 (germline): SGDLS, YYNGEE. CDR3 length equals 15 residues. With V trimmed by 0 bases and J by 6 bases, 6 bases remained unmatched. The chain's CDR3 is CASSVALAGASEQYF. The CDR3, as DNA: TGTGCCAGCAGCGTAGCGCTAGCGGGAGCTAGCGAGCAGTACTTC.

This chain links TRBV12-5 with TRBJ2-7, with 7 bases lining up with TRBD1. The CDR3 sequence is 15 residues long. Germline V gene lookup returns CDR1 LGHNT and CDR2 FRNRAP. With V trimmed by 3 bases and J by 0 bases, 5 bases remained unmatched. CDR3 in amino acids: CASGFGTASSYEQYF. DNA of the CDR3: TGTGCTAGTGGTTTCGGGACAGCCAGCTCCTACGAGCAGTACTTC.

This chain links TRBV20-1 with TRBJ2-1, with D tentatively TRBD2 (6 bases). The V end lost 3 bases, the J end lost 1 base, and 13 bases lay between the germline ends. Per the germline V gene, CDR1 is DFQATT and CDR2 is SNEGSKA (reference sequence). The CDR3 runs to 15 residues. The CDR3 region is CSASPLAGSYNEQFF. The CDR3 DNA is TGCAGTGCTAGTCCCCTGGCGGGGTCCTACAATGAGCAGTTCTTC.

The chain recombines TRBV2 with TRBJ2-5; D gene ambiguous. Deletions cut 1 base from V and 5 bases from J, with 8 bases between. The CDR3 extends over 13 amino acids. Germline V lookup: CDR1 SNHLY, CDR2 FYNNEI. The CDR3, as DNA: TGTGCCAGCAGTGAAGTACCCGGGGAGACCCAGTACTTC. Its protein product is CASSEVPGETQYF.

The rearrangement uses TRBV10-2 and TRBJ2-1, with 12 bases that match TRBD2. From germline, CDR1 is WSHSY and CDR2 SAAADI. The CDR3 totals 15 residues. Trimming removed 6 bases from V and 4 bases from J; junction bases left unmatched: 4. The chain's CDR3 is CASRALAGGYNEQFF. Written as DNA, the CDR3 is TGCGCCAGCAGGGCCCTAGCGGGGGGGTACAATGAGCAGTTCTTC.

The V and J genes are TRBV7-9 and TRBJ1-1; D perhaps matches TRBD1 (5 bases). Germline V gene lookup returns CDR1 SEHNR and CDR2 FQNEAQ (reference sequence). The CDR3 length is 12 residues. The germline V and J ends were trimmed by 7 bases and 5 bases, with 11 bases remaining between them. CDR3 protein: CASTWRGTEAFF. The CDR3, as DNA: TGTGCCAGCACCTGGAGGGGAACTGAAGCTTTCTTT.

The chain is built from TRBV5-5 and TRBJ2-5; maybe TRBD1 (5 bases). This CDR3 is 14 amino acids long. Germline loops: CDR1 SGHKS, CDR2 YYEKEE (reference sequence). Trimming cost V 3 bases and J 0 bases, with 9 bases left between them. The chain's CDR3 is CASSSRTYQETQYF. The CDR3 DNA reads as TGTGCCAGCAGCTCCCGGACATACCAAGAGACCCAGTACTTC.

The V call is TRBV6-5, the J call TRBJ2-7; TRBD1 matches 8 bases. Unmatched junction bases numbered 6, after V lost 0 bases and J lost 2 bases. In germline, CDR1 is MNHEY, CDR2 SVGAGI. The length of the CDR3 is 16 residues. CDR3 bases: TGTGCCAGCAGTTACTCCGGACAGGGCCTTACCTACGAGCAGTACTTC. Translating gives CASSYSGQGLTYEQYF.

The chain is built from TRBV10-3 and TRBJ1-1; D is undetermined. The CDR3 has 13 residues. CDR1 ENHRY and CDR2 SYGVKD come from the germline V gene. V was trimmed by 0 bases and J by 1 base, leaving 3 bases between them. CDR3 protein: CAISESRNTEAFF. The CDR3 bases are TGTGCCATCAGTGAGTCGCGGAACACTGAAGCTTTCTTT.

The CDR3 bases are TGCGCCAGCAGCTTGGACCGTGGAGCTCGCACCATATATTTT. Its translation: CASSLDRGARTIYF. This chain uses TRBV5-1 with TRBJ1-3; D not resolved. Trimming pared 0 bases from V and 9 bases from J, leaving 13 bases between. Germline values: CDR1 SGHRS, CDR2 YFSETQ. The CDR3 sequence is 14 residues long.

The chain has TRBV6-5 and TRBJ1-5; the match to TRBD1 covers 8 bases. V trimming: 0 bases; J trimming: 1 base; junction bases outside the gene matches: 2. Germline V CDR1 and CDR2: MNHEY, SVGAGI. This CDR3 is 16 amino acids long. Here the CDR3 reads CASSYSTGASNQPQHF. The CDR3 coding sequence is TGTGCCAGCAGTTACTCGACAGGGGCCAGCAATCAGCCCCAGCATTTT.

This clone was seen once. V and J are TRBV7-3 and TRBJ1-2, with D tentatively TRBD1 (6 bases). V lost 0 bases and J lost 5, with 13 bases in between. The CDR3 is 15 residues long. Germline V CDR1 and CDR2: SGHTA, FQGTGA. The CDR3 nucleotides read TGTGCCAGCAGCTTAACTGCCGACAGGACGTATGGCTACACCTTC. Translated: CASSLTADRTYGYTF.

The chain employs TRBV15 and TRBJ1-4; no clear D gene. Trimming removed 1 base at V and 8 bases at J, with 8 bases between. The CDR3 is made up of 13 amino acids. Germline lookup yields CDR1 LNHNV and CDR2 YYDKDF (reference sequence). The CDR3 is CATSRVTQEKLFF. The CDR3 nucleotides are TGTGCCACCAGCAGAGTGACACAAGAAAAACTGTTTTTT.